Shown below are 14 T cell receptor beta chains from a single sample sequenced in a study of beta chain features in type 1 diabetes. The authors reverse transcribed all of the isolated RNA, so sequencing captured expressed TCRB transcripts. Using immunoSEQ multiplex PCR, the repertoire was profiled, and TCRdb retains in-frame clones only, with some absent. The data show roughly 380,000 clones, with 15% to 20% seen just once and roughly 0.045% held by the top ten. The sample taken for sequencing was naive CD4+ T cells from blood. The receptors here all came from a woman in her late teens or twenties in good health.

The count of this clone is one. The chain carries TRBV30 and TRBJ2-3, with TRBD2 matching over 10 bases. The CDR3 is 15 amino acids. Looked up from germline, CDR1 is GTSNPN and CDR2 is SVGIG (reference sequence). J was trimmed by 4 bases and V by 5 bases; bases with no gene match: 9. The CDR3 here is CAWASSGSWADTQYF. DNA of the CDR3: TGTGCCTGGGCTTCTAGCGGGAGTTGGGCAGATACGCAGTATTTT. Supplemented by reference TRBV30 and TRBJ2-3, the full variable domain reads SQTIHQWPATLVQPVGSPLSLECTVEGTSNPNLYWYRQAAGRGLQLLFYSVGIGQISSEVPQNLSASRPQDRQFILSSKKLLLSDSGFYLCAWASSGSWADTQYFGPGTRLTVL.

This rearrangement joins TRBV19 to TRBJ1-1, with D possibly TRBD1 on 6 matching bases. Per germline, CDR1 LNHDA and CDR2 SQIVND (reference sequence). V was clipped by 10 bases and J by 4 bases, with 16 bases between them. The CDR3 runs 13 residues. The CDR3 nucleotides read TGTGCCACACAGGGTGGGTATTTCACTGAAGCTTTCTTT. Its protein product is CATQGGYFTEAFF.

The genes are TRBV5-1 and TRBJ2-3, with D maybe TRBD1 (5 bases). This CDR3 spans 14 amino acids. The V end was cut by 0 bases, the J end by 4 bases, with 9 bases between. The germline V gene has CDR1 SGHRS and CDR2 YFSETQ. The CDR3 bases are TGCGCCAGCAGCTTGGGGGCAGGGTCAGATACGCAGTATTTT. Amino acids: CASSLGAGSDTQYF. Filled out from reference TRBV5-1 and TRBJ2-3, the complete variable domain reads KAGVTQTPRYLIKTRGQQVTLSCSPISGHRSVSWYQQTPGQGLQFLFEYFSETQRNKGNFPGRFSGRQFSNSRSEMNVSTLELGDSALYLCASSLGAGSDTQYFGPGTRLTVL.

This clone occurred a few times. The rearrangement joins TRBV7-2 to TRBJ2-7; the D is unclear. V lost 5 bases to trimming and J lost 7 bases, with 24 bases between them. Germline V gives CDR1 SGHTA, CDR2 FQGNSA. The CDR3 loop spans 16 amino acids. In DNA form, the CDR3 reads TGTGCCAGCAGCCCGACACTGGCCTACATGGGTAGGGAGCAGTACTTC. This encodes CASSPTLAYMGREQYF.

This clone showed up just a few times. The J gene is TRBJ1-2, the V gene TRBV7-2; D remains ambiguous. V gave up 6 bases and J gave up 1 base, with 15 bases separating them. The germline CDR1 and CDR2 sequences are SGHTA and FQGNSA. The CDR3 is 15 residues long. The CDR3 reads CASSSGVNLNYGYTF. The CDR3, as DNA: TGTGCCAGCAGTTCCGGAGTCAACCTTAACTATGGCTACACCTTC.

The sample holds a few counts of this clone. The chain recombines TRBV2 with TRBJ2-2; 7 nucleotides align to TRBD1. The CDR3 covers 13 residues. V gave up 3 bases and J gave up 7 bases; unmatched junction bases: 2. Per the germline V gene, CDR1 is SNHLY and CDR2 is FYNNEI. The CDR3 sequence: CASSDRGSGELFF. Written as DNA, the CDR3 is TGTGCCAGCAGTGACAGGGGGAGCGGGGAGCTGTTTTTT. Together with reference TRBV2 and TRBJ2-2, the CDR3 gives the full variable domain: EPEVTQTPSHQVTQMGQEVILRCVPISNHLYFYWYRQILGQKVEFLVSFYNNEISEKSEIFDDQFSVERPDGSNFTLKIRSTKLEDSAMYFCASSDRGSGELFFGEGSRLTVL.

In its sample, this clone was seen a few times. The gene calls are TRBV2 and TRBJ2-4; unclear D gene. CDR3 length: 13 residues. In germline, CDR1 is SNHLY, CDR2 FYNNEI. Trimming removed 6 bases from V and 1 base from J, with 7 bases in between. This chain's CDR3 is CASSPEAKNIQYF. The CDR3 DNA reads as TGTGCCAGCAGCCCCGAGGCCAAAAACATTCAGTACTTC.

This rearrangement joins TRBV5-4 to TRBJ2-3; D is perhaps TRBD1 (6 bases). This CDR3 region has 17 residues. V was pared by 4 bases and J by 1 base, with 19 bases between. The germline gives CDR1 SGHNT, CDR2 YYREEE (reference sequence). The CDR3 DNA reads as TGTGCCAGCAGCACCCCGACAGGTTCTCATGGCACAGATACGCAGTATTTT. It is translated as CASSTPTGSHGTDTQYF. Combining the CDR3 with reference TRBV5-4 and TRBJ2-3 gives the whole variable domain ETGVTQSPTHLIKTRGQQVTLRCSSQSGHNTVSWYQQALGQGPQFIFQYYREEENGRGNFPPRFSGLQFPNYSSELNVNALELDDSALYLCASSTPTGSHGTDTQYFGPGTRLTVL.

CDR3 sequence (DNA): TGTGCCTGGAGTACCGGGACAGGGCCCTACGAGCAGTACTTC. This gives the protein CAWSTGTGPYEQYF. The chain recombines TRBV30 with TRBJ2-7; 9 bases match TRBD1. The germline CDR1 and CDR2 sequences are GTSNPN and SVGIG (reference sequence). Unmatched junction bases numbered 4, after V lost 2 bases and J lost 2 bases. The CDR3 totals 14 residues. Full variable domain (missing parts from reference TRBV30 and TRBJ2-7): SQTIHQWPATLVQPVGSPLSLECTVEGTSNPNLYWYRQAAGRGLQLLFYSVGIGQISSEVPQNLSASRPQDRQFILSSKKLLLSDSGFYLCAWSTGTGPYEQYFGPGTRLTVT.

In its sample, this clone was seen a few times. V gene TRBV13 combines with J gene TRBJ1-2, with TRBD1 matching 11 bases. From germline, CDR1 is PRHDT and CDR2 FYEKMQ (reference sequence). With 5 bases clipped from V and 7 bases from J, the junction kept 9 bases outside the gene matches. CDR3 length: 15 residues. The CDR3 sequence is CASSRRDRGAGGYTF. In DNA form, the CDR3 reads TGTGCCAGCAGCCGCCGGGACAGGGGGGCGGGTGGCTACACCTTC.

For this clone: The sample carries other DNA sequences with the same CDR3. This chain connects TRBV10-3 to TRBJ2-5; 8 bases match TRBD1. The germline V gene has CDR1 ENHRY and CDR2 SYGVKD. V lost 4 bases and J lost 3; bases outside the gene matches: 4. The CDR3 has 14 amino acids. The CDR3 DNA sequence: TGTGCCATCAGTGGAGGGACAGGAGAAGAGACCCAGTACTTC. Translated, it gives CAISGGTGEETQYF.

The chain uses TRBV7-3 and TRBJ2-1, with D possibly TRBD1 on 5 matching bases. Germline loops: CDR1 SGHTA, CDR2 FQGTGA. The CDR3 sequence is 16 residues long. Trimming removed 8 bases at V and 1 base at J, with 18 bases between. DNA for the CDR3: TGTGCCAGCTCCCCCTGGGGCCCTCGGTCCTACAATGAGCAGTTCTTC. It specifies CASSPWGPRSYNEQFF.

Notes on this clone: The identical CDR3 is also encoded by other nucleotide sequences in the sample. The V gene is TRBV18, the J gene TRBJ2-3; D is undetermined. This CDR3 is built from 14 residues. Trimming took 0 bases from V and 4 from J, leaving 8 bases between them. Germline CDR1 and CDR2: KGHSH and LQKENI. The CDR3 is CASSPPGLADTQYF. The CDR3 DNA sequence: TGTGCCAGCTCACCACCGGGCCTCGCAGATACGCAGTATTTT. Full variable domain (rest looked up from reference TRBV18 and TRBJ2-3): NAGVMQNPRHLVRRRGQEARLRCSPMKGHSHVYWYRQLPEEGLKFMVYLQKENIIDESGMPKERFSAEFPKEGPSILRIQQVVRGDSAAYFCASSPPGLADTQYFGPGTRLTVL.

This clone came up a few times. CDR3 DNA: TGTGCCAGCAGTTGGGCAGCGGATCAGCCCCAGCATTTT. The encoded protein is CASSWAADQPQHF. The chain carries TRBV6-5 and TRBJ1-5; D ambiguous. This CDR3 spans 13 amino acids. V dropped 4 bases and J dropped 5 bases, with 9 bases sitting between them. Germline CDR1 MNHEY, CDR2 SVGAGI.